This T cell receptor beta chain was captured by sequencing in a study of beta chain features in type 1 diabetes. On the study more broadly: Regarding age, gender and cell yields, patients proved similar to healthy donors. The study's findings and limits: Shortening that was moderate but significant affected the TCRB CDR3s of Type 1 diabetes patients in all four CD4+ subsets.

A single heparinised draw of roughly 100 mL on average was taken per donor. This clone occurred a few times. Its antigen is not identified. As every portion of the isolated RNA was reverse transcribed, the sequencing read expressed TCRB transcripts. Repertoires were generated with immunoSEQ multiplex PCR, while TCRdb's copy carries only in-frame clones and drops some. The table shows hundreds of thousands of clones, with about 14% occurring only once. The germline V gene has CDR1 SGHTS and CDR2 YDEGEE. This CDR3 spans 12 amino acids. Trimming pared 1 base from V and 15 bases from J, leaving 14 bases between.

The sample was naive CD4+ T cells from blood. V usage is TRBV5-8 and J usage is TRBJ2-1, with a tentative D call TRBD1 (6 bases). The sequence was collected from a man aged 18 to 35 with type 1 diabetes. Here the CDR3 DNA reads TGTGCCAGCAGCTTGATCCAGGGGCACCGGTTCTTC. This encodes CASSLIQGHRFF.